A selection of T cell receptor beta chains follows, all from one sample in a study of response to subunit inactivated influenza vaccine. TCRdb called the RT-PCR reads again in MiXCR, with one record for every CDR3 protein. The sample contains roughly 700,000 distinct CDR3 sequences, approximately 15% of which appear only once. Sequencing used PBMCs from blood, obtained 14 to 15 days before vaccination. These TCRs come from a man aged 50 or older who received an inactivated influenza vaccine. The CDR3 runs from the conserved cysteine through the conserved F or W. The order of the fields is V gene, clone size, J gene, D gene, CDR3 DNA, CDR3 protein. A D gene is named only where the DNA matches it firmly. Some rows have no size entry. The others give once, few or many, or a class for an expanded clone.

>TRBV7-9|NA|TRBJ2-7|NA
TGTGCCAGCAACCAAGACCGGTTCGGCGAGCAGTACTTC
CASNQDRFGEQYF
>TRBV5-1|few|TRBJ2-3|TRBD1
TGCGCCAGCAGCGTAACCGGGACAGGGGGCTCAGATACGCAGTATTTT
CASSVTGTGGSDTQYF
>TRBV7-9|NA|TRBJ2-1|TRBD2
TGTGCCAGCAGCTCCTGGACTAGCGGGAGTCAGTATGAGCAGTTCTTC
CASSSWTSGSQYEQFF
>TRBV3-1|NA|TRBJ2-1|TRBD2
TGTGCCAGCAGCCATGCGGGAGGCTCATACAATGAGCAGTTCTTC
CASSHAGGSYNEQFF
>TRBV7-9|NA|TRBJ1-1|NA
TGTGCCAGCAGCTTAAGTCAAAGTGAAGCTTTCTTT
CASSLSQSEAFF
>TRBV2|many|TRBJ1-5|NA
TGTGCCAGCAGTGTTAGCAGCTACAATCAGCCCCAGCATTTT
CASSVSSYNQPQHF
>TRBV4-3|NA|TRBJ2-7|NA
TGCGCCAGCAGCCAAGGGGTCGAACTGGCCTACGAGCAGTACTTC
CASSQGVELAYEQYF
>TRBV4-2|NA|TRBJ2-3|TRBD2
TGTGCCAGCAGCCAAGAACGTCTAGCGGGGGGGGATAGAGATACGCAGTATTTT
CASSQERLAGGDRDTQYF
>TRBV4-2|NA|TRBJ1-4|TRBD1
TGTGCCAGCAGCCAAGATCCGGCAGGGGGCGAAAAACTGTTTTTT
CASSQDPAGGEKLFF
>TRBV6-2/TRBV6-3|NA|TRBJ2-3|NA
TGTGCCAGCAGTTACGAGACTTCCGCCCCAGATACGCAGTATTTT
CASSYETSAPDTQYF
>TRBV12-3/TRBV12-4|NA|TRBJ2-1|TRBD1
TGTGCCAGCAGCCCTACAGGGGGCTCACCCTACAATGAGCAGTTCTTC
CASSPTGGSPYNEQFF
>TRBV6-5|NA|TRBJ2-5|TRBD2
TGTGCCAGCAGTTACGAAGCGGGGGGCGGAGAGACCCAGTACTTC
CASSYEAGGGETQYF
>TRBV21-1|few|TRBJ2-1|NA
TGTGCCAGCAGCAACGGGACTACAACTCCCTACAATGAGCAGTTCTTC
CASSNGTTTPYNEQFF
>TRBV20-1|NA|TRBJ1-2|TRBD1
TGCAGTGCTAGAGGGTTATGGGGACAGGGAAGGAGGAACTATGGCTACACCTTC
CSARGLWGQGRRNYGYTF
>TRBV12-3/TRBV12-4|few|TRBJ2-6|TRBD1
TGTGCCAGCAGTTCGCGGTTAGGGGGCAAAGCCGGCTACTCTGGGGCCAACGTCCTGACTTTC
CASSSRLGGKAGYSGANVLTF
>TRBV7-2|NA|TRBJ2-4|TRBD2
TGTGCCAGCGGTTTGCGGGAGGCCAAAAACATTCAGTACTTC
CASGLREAKNIQYF
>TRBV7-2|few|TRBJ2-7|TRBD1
TGTGCCAGCAGCCCGGGACAGGCTCGCGAGCAGTACTTC
CASSPGQAREQYF
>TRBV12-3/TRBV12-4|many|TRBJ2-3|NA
TGTGCCAGCAGTTTAGCGGGGGTGCTAGATACGCAGTATTTT
CASSLAGVLDTQYF
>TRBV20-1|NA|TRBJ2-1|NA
TGCAGTGCTAGCCGGGGCAGTAGGGGCAATGAGCAGTTCTTC
CSASRGSRGNEQFF
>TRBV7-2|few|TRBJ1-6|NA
TGTGCCAGCAGCTTAGGCCGGGGGGTGAATAATTCACCCCTCCACTTT
CASSLGRGVNNSPLHF
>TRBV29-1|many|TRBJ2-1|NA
TGCAGCGTACTTATCAGGGTCAATGAGCAGTTCTTC
CSVLIRVNEQFF
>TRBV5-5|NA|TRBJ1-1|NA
TGTGCCAGCAGCTTATCTGACGGGACCATTGAAGCTTTCTTT
CASSLSDGTIEAFF
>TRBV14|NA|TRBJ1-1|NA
TGTGCCAGCAGCCAAGGGGTTAGCACTGAAGCTTTCTTT
CASSQGVSTEAFF
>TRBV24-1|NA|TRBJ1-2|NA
TGTGCCACCTCCGAGGGGGTTGGCTACACCTTC
CATSEGVGYTF
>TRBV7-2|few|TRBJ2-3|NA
TGTGCCAGCAGCTTAGCCGTTCCAGCAGATACGCAGTATTTT
CASSLAVPADTQYF
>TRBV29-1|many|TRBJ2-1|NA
TGCAGCGTTGGCTTCCGGGGGAGTATCCATGAGCAGTTCTTC
CSVGFRGSIHEQFF
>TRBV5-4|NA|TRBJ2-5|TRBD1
TGTGCCAGCAGGCCCGGGACAGGGGTCGGAGAGACCCAGTACTTC
CASRPGTGVGETQYF
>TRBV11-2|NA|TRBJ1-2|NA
TGTGCCAGCAGCTGGGGGACCTACGAGACGGGCTACACCTTC
CASSWGTYETGYTF
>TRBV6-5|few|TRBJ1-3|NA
TGTGCCAGCAGTTACTCAATGGGGAAGGGAAACACCATATATTTT
CASSYSMGKGNTIYF
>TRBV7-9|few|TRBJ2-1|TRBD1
TGTGCCAGCAGCCCCAGAACAGGGGCCCTCTACAATGAGCAGTTCTTC
CASSPRTGALYNEQFF
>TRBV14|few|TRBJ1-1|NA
TGTGCCAGCAGCCCCGGGGGGGGTGCTCGGGGTTATTTT
CASSPGGGARGYF
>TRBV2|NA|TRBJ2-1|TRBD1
TGTGCCAGCAGCCCAGACAGGGGGATTAGCCAGTTCTTC
CASSPDRGISQFF
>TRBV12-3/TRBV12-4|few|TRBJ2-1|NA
TGTGCCAGCAGTTTTGGCAGGCCTAGTGAGCAGTTCTTC
CASSFGRPSEQFF
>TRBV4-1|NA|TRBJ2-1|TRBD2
TGCGCCAGCAGCCAAGGCTACGGACTACGCGGGGGGGGTGAGCAGTTCTTC
CASSQGYGLRGGGEQFF
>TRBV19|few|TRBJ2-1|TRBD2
TGTGCCAGTAGTAGGCTACTAGCGGGAGTTTACAATGAGCAGTTCTTC
CASSRLLAGVYNEQFF